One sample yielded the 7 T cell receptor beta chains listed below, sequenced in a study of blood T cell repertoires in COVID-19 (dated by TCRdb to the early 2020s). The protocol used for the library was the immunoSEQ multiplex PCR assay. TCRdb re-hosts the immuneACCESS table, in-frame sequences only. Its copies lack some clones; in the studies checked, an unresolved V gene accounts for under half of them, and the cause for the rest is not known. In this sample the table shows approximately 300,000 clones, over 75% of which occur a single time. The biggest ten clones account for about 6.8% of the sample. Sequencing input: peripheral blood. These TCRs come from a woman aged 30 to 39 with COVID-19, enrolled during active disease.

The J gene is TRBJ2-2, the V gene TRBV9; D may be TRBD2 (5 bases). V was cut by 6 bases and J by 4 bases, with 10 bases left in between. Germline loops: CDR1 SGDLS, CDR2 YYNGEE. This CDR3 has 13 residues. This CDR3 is CASTSAATGELFF. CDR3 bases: TGTGCCAGCACCTCAGCGGCCACCGGGGAGCTGTTTTTT.

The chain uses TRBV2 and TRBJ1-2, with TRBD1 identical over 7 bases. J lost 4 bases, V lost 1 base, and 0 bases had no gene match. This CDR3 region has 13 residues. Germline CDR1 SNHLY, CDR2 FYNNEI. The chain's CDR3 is CASSEGDSYGYTF. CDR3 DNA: TGTGCCAGCAGTGAAGGGGACAGCTATGGCTACACCTTC. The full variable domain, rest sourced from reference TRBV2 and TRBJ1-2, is EPEVTQTPSHQVTQMGQEVILRCVPISNHLYFYWYRQILGQKVEFLVSFYNNEISEKSEIFDDQFSVERPDGSNFTLKIRSTKLEDSAMYFCASSEGDSYGYTFGSGTRLTVV.

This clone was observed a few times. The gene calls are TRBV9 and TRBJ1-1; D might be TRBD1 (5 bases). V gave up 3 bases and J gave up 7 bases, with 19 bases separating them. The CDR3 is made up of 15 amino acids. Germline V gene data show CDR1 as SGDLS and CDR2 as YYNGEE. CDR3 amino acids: CASSEIATADGEAFF. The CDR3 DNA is TGTGCCAGCAGCGAGATCGCGACAGCTGACGGTGAAGCTTTCTTT.

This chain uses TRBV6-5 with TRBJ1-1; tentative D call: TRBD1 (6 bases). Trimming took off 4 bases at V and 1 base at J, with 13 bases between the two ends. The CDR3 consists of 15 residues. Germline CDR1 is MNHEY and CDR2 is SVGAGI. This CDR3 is CASSFRGRTNTEAFF. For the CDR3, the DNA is TGTGCCAGCAGTTTCAGGGGAAGGACGAACACTGAAGCTTTCTTT.

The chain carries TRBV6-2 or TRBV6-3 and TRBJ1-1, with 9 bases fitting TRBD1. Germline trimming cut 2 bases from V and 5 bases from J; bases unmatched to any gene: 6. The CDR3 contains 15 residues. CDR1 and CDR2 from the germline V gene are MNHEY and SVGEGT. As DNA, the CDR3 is TGTGCCAGCAGTTACCCCCGGGACAGGGATACTGAAGCTTTCTTT. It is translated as CASSYPRDRDTEAFF.

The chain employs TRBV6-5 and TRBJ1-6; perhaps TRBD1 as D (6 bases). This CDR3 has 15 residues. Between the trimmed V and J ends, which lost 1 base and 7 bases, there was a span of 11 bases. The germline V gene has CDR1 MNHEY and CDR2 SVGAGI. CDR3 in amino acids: CASSYWQGRNSPLHF. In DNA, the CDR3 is TGTGCCAGCAGTTACTGGCAGGGGCGAAATTCACCCCTCCACTTT.

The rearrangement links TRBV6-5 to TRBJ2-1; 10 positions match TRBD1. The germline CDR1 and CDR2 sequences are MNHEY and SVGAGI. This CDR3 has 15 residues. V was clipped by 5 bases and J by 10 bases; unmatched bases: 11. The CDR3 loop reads CASSTLAGTGDEQFF. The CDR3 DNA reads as TGTGCCAGCAGTACTCTAGCCGGGACAGGGGACGAGCAGTTCTTC.